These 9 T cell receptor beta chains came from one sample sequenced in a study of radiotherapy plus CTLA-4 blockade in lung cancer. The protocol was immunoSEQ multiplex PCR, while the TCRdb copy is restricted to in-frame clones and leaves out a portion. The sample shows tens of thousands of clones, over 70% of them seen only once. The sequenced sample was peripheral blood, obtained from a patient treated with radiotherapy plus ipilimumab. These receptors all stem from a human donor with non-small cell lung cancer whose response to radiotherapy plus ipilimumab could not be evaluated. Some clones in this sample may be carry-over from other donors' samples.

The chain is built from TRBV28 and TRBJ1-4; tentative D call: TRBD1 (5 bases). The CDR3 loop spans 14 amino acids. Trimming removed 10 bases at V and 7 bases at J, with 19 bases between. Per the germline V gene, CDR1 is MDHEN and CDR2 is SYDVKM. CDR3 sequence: CAISPGGRGEKLFF. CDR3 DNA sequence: TGTGCCATAAGTCCGGGAGGTAGGGGTGAAAAACTGTTTTTT.

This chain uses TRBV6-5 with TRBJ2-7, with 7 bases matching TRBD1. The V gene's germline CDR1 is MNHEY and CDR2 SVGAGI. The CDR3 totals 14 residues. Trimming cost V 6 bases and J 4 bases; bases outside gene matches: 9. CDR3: CASRSGQEIYEQYF. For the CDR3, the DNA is TGTGCCAGCAGATCAGGACAGGAAATATACGAGCAGTACTTC.

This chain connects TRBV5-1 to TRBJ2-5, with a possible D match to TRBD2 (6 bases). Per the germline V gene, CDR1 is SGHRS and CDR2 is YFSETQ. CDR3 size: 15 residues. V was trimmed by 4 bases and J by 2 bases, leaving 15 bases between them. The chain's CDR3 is CASSPQGSGQETQYF. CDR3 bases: TGCGCCAGCAGCCCCCAGGGTAGCGGACAAGAGACCCAGTACTTC.

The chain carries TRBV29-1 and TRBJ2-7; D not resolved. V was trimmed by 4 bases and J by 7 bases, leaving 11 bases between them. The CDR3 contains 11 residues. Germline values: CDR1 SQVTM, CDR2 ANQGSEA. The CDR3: CSVGAPREQYF. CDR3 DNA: TGCAGCGTTGGGGCCCCTCGGGAGCAGTACTTC.

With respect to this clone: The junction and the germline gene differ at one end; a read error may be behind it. The CDR3 DNA sequence: TGTGCCAGCAGTGAAGCAGCCCTAAAGCAAGACTTC. Translated: CASSEAALKQDF. The gene calls are TRBV2 and TRBJ2-7; D not resolved. This CDR3 region has 12 residues. Germline V gene lookup returns CDR1 SNHLY and CDR2 FYNNEI.

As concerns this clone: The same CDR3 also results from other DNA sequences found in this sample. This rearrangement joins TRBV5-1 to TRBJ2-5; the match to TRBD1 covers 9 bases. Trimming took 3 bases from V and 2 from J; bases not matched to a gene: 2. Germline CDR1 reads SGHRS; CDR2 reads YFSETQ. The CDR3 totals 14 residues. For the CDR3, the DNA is TGCGCCAGCAGCTCGGGACAGGGACAAGAGACCCAGTACTTC. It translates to CASSSGQGQETQYF.

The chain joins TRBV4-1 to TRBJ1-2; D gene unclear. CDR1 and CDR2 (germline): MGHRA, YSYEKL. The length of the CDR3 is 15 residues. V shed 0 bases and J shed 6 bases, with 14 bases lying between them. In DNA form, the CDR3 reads TGCGCCAGCAGCCAAGATCTCAGCGCTCTTCATGGCTACACCTTC. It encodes CASSQDLSALHGYTF.

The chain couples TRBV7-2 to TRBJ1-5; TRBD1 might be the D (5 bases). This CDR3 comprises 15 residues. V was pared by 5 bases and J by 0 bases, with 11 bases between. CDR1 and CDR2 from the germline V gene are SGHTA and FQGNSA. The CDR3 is CASSIQAYSNQPQHF. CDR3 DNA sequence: TGTGCCAGCAGCATACAGGCCTATAGCAATCAGCCCCAGCATTTT.

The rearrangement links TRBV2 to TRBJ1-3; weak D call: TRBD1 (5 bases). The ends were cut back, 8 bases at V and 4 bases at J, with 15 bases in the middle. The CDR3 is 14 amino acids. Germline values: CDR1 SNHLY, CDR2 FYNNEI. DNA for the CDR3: TGTGCCAGCGGGGGAGGAGGGCAAGGAAACACCATATATTTT. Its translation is CASGGGGQGNTIYF.